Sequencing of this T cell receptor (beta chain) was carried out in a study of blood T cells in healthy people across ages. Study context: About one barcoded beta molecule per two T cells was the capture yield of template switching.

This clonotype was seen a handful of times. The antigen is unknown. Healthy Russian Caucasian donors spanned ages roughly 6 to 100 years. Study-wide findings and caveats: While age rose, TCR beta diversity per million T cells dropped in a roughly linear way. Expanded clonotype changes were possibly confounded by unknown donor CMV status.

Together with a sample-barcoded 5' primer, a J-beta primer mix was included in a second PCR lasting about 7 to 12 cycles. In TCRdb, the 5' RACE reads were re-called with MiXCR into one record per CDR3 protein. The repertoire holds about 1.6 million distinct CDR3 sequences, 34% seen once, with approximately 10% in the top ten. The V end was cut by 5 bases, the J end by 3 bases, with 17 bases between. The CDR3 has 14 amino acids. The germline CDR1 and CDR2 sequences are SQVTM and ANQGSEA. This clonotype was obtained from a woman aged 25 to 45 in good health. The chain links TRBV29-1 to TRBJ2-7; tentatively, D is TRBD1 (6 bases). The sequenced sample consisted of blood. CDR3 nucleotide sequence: TGCAGCGTTCTACGACAGGACTCTCACTACGAGCAGTACTTC. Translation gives CSVLRQDSHYEQYF.